This entry features one TCR delta chain sequence. Its antigen is not yet known. Base qualities are not recorded, but no much larger clone differs from it by a single base. Different DNA sequences within this sample yield the same CDR3. This sample stems from a study of gamma-delta chains in newborns, infants, children (dated by TCRdb to 2018 to 2020). Concerning the study at large: According to the study title, microbial exposure causes polyclonal expansion of innate gammadelta T cells right after birth. How innate gammadelta T cell populations in human newborns were shaped by microbial exposure immediately after birth was investigated in the study.

These reads were obtained on an Illumina MiSeq. Public reads were reanalyzed in TCRdb with CATT, and rows carrying the same DNA were merged afterwards. A total of 4,000 to 5,000 delta-chain clones appear in this sample, about 38% of them only once. The ten most abundant clones make up less than 15% of the sample. CDR1 and CDR2, looked up from the germline V gene, are NSMFDY and ISSIKDK. V lost 2 bases and J lost 7 bases, and the count of bases not matched to a germline gene is 34. Measured from the cysteine to the phenylalanine, the CDR3 is 22 residues long. Solely the CDR3 DNA is kept, with 66 bases framed from the first base.

The specimen was blood. Recombination linked TRAV29/DV5 to TRDJ1; 8 bases in the middle match TRDD3. The source is a child who received the measles vaccine. The DNA sequence reads TGTGCAGCAAGTTATTGGGGAGTTCCTTTTTACGGCGAGGGGACTGGGGGGCGTAAACTCATCTTT. Its protein product is CAASYWGVPFYGEGTGGRKLIF.